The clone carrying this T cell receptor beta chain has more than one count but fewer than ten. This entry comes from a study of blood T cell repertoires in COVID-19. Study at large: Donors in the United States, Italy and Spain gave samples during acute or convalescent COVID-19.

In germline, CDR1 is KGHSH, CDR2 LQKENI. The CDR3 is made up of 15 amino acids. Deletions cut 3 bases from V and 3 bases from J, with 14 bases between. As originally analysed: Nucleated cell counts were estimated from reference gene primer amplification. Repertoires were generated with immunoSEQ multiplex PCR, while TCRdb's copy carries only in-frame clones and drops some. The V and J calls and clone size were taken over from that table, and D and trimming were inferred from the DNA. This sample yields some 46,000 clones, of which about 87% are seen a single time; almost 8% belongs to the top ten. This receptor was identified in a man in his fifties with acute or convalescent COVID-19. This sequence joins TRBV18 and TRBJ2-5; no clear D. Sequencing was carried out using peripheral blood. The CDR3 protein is CASSPNAVLEETQYF. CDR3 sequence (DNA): TGTGCCAGCTCACCTAACGCGGTCCTGGAAGAGACCCAGTACTTC.